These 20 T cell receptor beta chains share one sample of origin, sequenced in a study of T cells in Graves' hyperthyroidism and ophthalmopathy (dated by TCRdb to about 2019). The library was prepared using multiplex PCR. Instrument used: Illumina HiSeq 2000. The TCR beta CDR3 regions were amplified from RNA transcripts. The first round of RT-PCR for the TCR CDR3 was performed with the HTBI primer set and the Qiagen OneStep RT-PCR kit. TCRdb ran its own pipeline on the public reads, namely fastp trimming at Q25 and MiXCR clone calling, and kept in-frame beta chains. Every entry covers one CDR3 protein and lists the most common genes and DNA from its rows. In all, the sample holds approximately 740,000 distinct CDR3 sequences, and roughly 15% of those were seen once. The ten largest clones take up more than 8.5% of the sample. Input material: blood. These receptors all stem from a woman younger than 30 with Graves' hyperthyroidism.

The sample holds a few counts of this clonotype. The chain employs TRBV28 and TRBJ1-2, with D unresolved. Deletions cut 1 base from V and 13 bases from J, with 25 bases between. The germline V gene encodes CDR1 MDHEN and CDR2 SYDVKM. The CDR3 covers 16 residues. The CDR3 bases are TGTGCCAGCAGTTTATATCCGTCTACAGCGGACTATGGCCGCACCTTC. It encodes CASSLYPSTADYGRTF.

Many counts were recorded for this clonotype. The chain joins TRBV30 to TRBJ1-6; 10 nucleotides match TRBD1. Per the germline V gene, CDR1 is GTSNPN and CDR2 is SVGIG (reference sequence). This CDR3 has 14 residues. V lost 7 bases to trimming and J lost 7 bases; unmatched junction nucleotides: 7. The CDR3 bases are TGTGCCTTTGATTTGACAGGGGGCAATTCACCCCTCCACTTT. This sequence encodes CAFDLTGGNSPLHF.

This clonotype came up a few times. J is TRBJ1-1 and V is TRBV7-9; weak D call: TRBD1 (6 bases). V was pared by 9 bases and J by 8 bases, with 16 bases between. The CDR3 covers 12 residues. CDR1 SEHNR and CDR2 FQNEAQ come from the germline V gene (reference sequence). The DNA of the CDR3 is TGTGCCAGTACCGGGACATCTAAGGAAGCTTTCTTT. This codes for CASTGTSKEAFF.

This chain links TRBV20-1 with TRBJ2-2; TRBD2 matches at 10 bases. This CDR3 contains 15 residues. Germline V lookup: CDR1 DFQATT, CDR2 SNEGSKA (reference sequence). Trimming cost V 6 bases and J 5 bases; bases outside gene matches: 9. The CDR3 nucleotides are TGCAGTGCCCCCTCACTAGCGGGATTGACCGGGGAGCTGTTTTTT. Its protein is CSAPSLAGLTGELFF.

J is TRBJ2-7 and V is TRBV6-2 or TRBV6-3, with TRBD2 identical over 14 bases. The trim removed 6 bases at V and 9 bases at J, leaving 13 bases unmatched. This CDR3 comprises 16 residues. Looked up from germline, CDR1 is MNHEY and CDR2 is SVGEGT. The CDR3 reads CASSPPGLAGDYSQYF. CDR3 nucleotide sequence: TGTGCCAGCAGCCCTCCGGGACTAGCGGGAGATTATTCGCAGTACTTC.

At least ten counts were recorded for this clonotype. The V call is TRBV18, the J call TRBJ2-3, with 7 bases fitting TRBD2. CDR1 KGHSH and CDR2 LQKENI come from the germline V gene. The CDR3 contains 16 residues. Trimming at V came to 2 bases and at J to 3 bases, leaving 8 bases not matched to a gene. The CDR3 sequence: CASSPLREFVTDTQYF. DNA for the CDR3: TGTGCCAGCTCACCATTGCGGGAGTTTGTGACAGATACGCAGTATTTT.

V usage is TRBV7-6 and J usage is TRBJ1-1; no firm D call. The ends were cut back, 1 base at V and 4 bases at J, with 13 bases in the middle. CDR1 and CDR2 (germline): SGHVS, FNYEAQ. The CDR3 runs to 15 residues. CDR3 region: CASSLGAGRATEAFF. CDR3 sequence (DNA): TGTGCCAGCAGCTTAGGAGCAGGAAGGGCCACTGAAGCTTTCTTT.

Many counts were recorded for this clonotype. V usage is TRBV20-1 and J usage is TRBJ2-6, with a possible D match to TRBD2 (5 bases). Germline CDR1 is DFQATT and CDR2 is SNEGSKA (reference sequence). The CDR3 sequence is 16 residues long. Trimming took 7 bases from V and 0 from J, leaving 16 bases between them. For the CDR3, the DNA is TGCAGTGGGGTCGGCGGGTATAGCTCTGGGGCCAACGTCCTGACTTTC. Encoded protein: CSGVGGYSSGANVLTF.

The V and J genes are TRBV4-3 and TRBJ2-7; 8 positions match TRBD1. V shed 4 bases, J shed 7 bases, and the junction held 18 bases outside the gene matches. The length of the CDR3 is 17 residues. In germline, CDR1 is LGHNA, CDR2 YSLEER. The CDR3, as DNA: TGCGCCAGCAGCCGCCAGGCACGGACAGGGCCCACTGGGGAGCAGTACTTC. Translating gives CASSRQARTGPTGEQYF.

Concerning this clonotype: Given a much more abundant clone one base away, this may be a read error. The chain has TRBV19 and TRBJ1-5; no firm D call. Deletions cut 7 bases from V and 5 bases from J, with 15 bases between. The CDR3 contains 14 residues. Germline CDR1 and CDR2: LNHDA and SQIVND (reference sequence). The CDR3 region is CASTLRTRYQPQHF. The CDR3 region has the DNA TGTGCCAGTACCCTTAGAACGAGATATCAGCCCCAGCATTTT.

The chain's CDR3 is CASSYRDGPDTQYF. For the CDR3, the DNA is TGCGCCAGCAGCTACCGGGACGGACCAGATACGCAGTATTTT. The chain is built from TRBV5-1 and TRBJ2-3; D could derive from TRBD1 or TRBD2 (5 bases each). The germline V gene encodes CDR1 SGHRS and CDR2 YFSETQ. Deletions cut 3 bases from V and 4 bases from J, with 12 bases between. CDR3 length equals 14 residues.

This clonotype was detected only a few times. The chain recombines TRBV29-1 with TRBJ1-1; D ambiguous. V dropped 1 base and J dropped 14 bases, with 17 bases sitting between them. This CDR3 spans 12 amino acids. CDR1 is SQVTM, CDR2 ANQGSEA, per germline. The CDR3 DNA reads TGCAGCGTTGAAGGTTATGGCCTTAGGATGTTCTTT. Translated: CSVEGYGLRMFF. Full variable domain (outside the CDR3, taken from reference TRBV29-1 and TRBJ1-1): SAVISQKPSRDICQRGTSLTIQCQVDSQVTMMFWYRQQPGQSLTLIATANQGSEATYESGFVIDKFPISRPNLTFSTLTVSNMSPEDSSIYLCSVEGYGLRMFFGQGTRLTVV.

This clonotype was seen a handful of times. As DNA, the CDR3 is TGTGCCAGCAGCTCTCGGGACAGGGGGTACCAAGAGACCCAGTACTTC. Its protein is CASSSRDRGYQETQYF. The gene calls are TRBV5-6 and TRBJ2-5; 11 bases line up with TRBD1. This CDR3 is built from 16 residues. V trimming: 3 bases; J trimming: 0 bases; junction bases outside the gene matches: 4. Germline V CDR1 and CDR2: SGHDT, YYEEEE.

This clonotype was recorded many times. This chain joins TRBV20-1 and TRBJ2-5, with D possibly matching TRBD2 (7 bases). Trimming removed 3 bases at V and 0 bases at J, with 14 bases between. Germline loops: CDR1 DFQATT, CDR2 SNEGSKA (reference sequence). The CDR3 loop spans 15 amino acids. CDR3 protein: CSARWGGGDQETQYF. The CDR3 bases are TGCAGTGCTAGGTGGGGAGGGGGGGACCAAGAGACCCAGTACTTC.

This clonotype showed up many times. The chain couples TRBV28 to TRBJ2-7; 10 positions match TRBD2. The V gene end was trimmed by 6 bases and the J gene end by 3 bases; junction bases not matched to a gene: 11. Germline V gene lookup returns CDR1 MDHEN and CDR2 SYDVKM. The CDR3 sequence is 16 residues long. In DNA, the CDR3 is TGTGCCAGCAGGCCACCCCTAGCGGGAGTTAACTACGAGCAGTACTTC. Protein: CASRPPLAGVNYEQYF. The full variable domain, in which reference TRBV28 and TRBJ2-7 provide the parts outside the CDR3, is DVKVTQSSRYLVKRTGEKVFLECVQDMDHENMFWYRQDPGLGLRLIYFSYDVKMKEKGDIPEGYSVSREKKERFSLILESASTNQTSMYLCASRPPLAGVNYEQYFGPGTRLTVT.

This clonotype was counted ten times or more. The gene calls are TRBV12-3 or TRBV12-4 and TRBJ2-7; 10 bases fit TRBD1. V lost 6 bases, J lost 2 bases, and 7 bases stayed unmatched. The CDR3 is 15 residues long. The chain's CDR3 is CASSHSGTGAYEQYF. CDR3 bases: TGTGCCAGCAGCCATTCAGGGACAGGGGCCTACGAGCAGTACTTC.

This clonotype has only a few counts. The CDR3: CASSTPGAGYNEQFF. The CDR3 nucleotides are TGTGCCAGCAGCACTCCTGGGGCTGGTTACAATGAGCAGTTCTTC. The chain is built from TRBV7-8 and TRBJ2-1; D is possibly TRBD1 (5 bases). The CDR3 contains 15 residues. Germline CDR1 reads SGHVS; CDR2 reads FQNEAQ. The germline V and J ends were trimmed by 5 bases and 4 bases, with 15 bases remaining between them.

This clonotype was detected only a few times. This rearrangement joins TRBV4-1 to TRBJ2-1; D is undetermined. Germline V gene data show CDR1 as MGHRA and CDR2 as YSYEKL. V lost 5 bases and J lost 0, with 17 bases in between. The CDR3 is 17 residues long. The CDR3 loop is CASSVTSAASSYNEQFF. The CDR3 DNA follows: TGCGCCAGCAGCGTGACTTCGGCTGCGAGCTCCTACAATGAGCAGTTCTTC.

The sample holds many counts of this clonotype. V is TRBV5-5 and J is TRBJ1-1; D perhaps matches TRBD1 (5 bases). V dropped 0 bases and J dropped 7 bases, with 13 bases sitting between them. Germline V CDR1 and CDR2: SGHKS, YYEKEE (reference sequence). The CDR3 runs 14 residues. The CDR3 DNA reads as TGTGCCAGCAGCTTGGGTGGGGGGAACGATGAAGCTTTCTTT. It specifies CASSLGGGNDEAFF.

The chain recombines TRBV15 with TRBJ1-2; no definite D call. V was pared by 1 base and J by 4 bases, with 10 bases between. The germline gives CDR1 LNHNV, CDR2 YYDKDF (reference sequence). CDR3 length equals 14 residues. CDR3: CATSRALGSYGYTF. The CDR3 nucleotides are TGTGCCACCAGCAGAGCCCTCGGGAGCTATGGCTACACCTTC. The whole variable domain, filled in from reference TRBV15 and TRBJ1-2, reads DAMVIQNPRYQVTQFGKPVTLSCSQTLNHNVMYWYQQKSSQAPKLLFHYYDKDFNNEADTPDNFQSRRPNTSFCFLDIRSPGLGDTAMYLCATSRALGSYGYTFGSGTRLTVV.